Each of the 9 T cell receptor beta chains below was sequenced from the same sample in a study of regulatory T cells in long-lasting Graves disease. For TCR beta, libraries came from iRepertoire HTBI primers and Arm-PCR of CDR3 regions. TCRdb analysed the multiplex PCR reads with MiXCR anew, one entry per CDR3 protein. The sample holds more than 300,000 distinct CDR3 sequences, roughly 15% seen once. Time point specified: newly diagnosed GD, antithyroid drugs for less than 3 months. The TCR library used RNA extracted from PBMCs. This specimen was peripheral blood mononuclear cells (PBMCs), taken at new diagnosis, from a patient treated with antithyroid drugs. These receptors all stem from a female donor with Graves disease.

In this sample, this clonotype turned up many times. The genes are TRBV3-1 and TRBJ2-5; D gene uncertain. The V and J ends lost 1 base and 4 bases respectively, with 10 bases between them. CDR1 and CDR2 from the germline V gene are LGHDT and YNNKEL (reference sequence). This CDR3 spans 14 amino acids. CDR3 in DNA: TGTGCCAGCAGCCAAGGTAGAGCGAGAGAGACCCAGTACTTC. Its protein product is CASSQGRARETQYF.

This clonotype was found a few times. This could be a read error, since a much larger clone is one nucleotide away. The chain carries TRBV2 and TRBJ2-4, with no clear D. The CDR3 totals 13 residues. V was shortened by 4 bases and J by 13 bases, with 17 bases between the two germline ends. CDR1 and CDR2 (germline): SNHLY, FYNNEI. The CDR3 loop is CASSVNLNNEQYF. The DNA for the CDR3 is TGTGCCAGCAGTGTTAACCTCAACAATGAGCAGTACTTC.

This clonotype was observed a handful of times. J is TRBJ1-6 and V is TRBV29-1, with TRBD1 as a possible D gene (5 bases). This CDR3 spans 16 amino acids. Germline values: CDR1 SQVTM, CDR2 ANQGSEA. The V end lost 8 bases, the J end lost 0 bases, and 17 bases lay between the germline ends. CDR3 region: CSPRGPQSSYNSPLHF. CDR3 in DNA: TGCAGCCCGAGGGGTCCGCAAAGCTCCTATAATTCACCCCTCCACTTT.

This clonotype was detected ten times or more. The chain joins TRBV18 to TRBJ1-3; weak D call: TRBD1 (5 bases). Germline loops: CDR1 KGHSH, CDR2 LQKENI. The germline V and J ends were trimmed by 4 bases and 9 bases, with 16 bases remaining between them. The CDR3 covers 14 residues. In nucleotides, the CDR3 is TGTGCCAGCTCACGGGACCGGGGAGAGGGCACCATATATTTT. Residues: CASSRDRGEGTIYF.

This clonotype was seen at least ten times. V is TRBV19 and J is TRBJ2-5, with unresolved D. V was pared by 6 bases and J by 2 bases, with 13 bases between. Germline loops: CDR1 LNHDA, CDR2 SQIVND (reference sequence). The CDR3 totals 14 residues. CDR3 residues: CASRRVVGQETQYF. CDR3 DNA sequence: TGTGCCAGTAGGCGAGTCGTGGGACAAGAGACCCAGTACTTC.

This chain uses TRBV24-1 with TRBJ2-3; tentative D call: TRBD1 (6 bases). The CDR3 loop spans 15 amino acids. V gave up 1 base and J gave up 2 bases, with 9 bases separating them. Germline CDR1 KGHDR, CDR2 SFDVKD. This CDR3 is CATSDLGQSTDTQYF. As DNA, the CDR3 is TGTGCCACCAGTGATTTAGGACAGTCCACAGATACGCAGTATTTT.

This clonotype was found a few times. The chain combines TRBV12-3 or TRBV12-4 with TRBJ2-7, with D unresolved. Trimming shortened V by 1 base and J by 3 bases, and 4 bases separated the two germline ends. The CDR3 is 12 amino acids. The CDR3, as DNA: TGTGCCAGCAGTTTAGAGTTCTACGAGCAGTACTTC. It is translated as CASSLEFYEQYF.

This clonotype was observed at least ten times. This may be a read error: a much more frequent sequence differs by one nucleotide. The chain joins TRBV7-8 to TRBJ2-7; 14 bases are a match to TRBD2. CDR3 size: 17 residues. CDR1 and CDR2 from the germline V gene are SGHVS and FQNEAQ. The CDR3 region is CASSPQGLAGVSCEQYF. The CDR3 DNA reads TGTGCCAGCAGCCCACAGGGACTAGCGGGGGTCTCCTGCGAGCAGTACTTC.

This clonotype was counted ten times or more. The chain uses TRBV7-9 and TRBJ1-6; D ambiguous. CDR1 and CDR2 (germline): SEHNR, FQNEAQ (reference sequence). The CDR3 runs to 11 residues. V was clipped by 1 base and J by 9 bases, with 1 base between them. Written as DNA, the CDR3 is TGTGCCAGCAGCTTAGGTTCACCCCTCCACTTT. Translating it yields CASSLGSPLHF.